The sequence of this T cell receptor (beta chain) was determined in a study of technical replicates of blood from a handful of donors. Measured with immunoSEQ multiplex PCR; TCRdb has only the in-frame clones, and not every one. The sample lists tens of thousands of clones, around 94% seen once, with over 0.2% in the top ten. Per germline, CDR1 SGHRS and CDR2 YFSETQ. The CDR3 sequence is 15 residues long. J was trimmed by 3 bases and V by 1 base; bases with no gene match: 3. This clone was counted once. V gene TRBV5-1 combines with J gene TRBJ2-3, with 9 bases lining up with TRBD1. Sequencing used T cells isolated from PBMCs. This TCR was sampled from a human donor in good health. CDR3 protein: CASSLIQGATDTQYF. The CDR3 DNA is TGCGCCAGCAGCTTGATACAGGGGGCTACAGATACGCAGTATTTT.